This passage covers 10 T cell receptor beta chains from one sample sequenced in a study. TCRdb independently ran MiXCR on the 5' RACE reads; one entry per CDR3 protein. The sample contains 45,000 to 60,000 distinct CDR3 sequences, approximately 23% of which appear only once. Sequenced input: tumor-infiltrating naive CD4+ T cells sorted from the breast tumor. Subset noted: naive CD4+ T cells, CD4+CD45RA+CD25-. The origin of the receptors is a female donor with breast cancer.

This clonotype was recorded a few times. The chain combines TRBV19 with TRBJ2-1; D is unresolved. This CDR3 is 13 amino acids long. V dropped 0 bases and J dropped 2 bases, with 2 bases sitting between them. Germline CDR1 and CDR2: LNHDA and SQIVND (reference sequence). The CDR3 DNA reads TGTGCCAGTAGTATAGACACCTACAATGAGCAGTTCTTC. This translates into CASSIDTYNEQFF.

The chain employs TRBV2 and TRBJ2-1; TRBD2 matches at 8 bases. With 6 bases clipped from V and 0 bases from J, the junction kept 4 bases outside the gene matches. Germline values: CDR1 SNHLY, CDR2 FYNNEI. The length of the CDR3 is 15 residues. CDR3 nucleotides: TGTGCCAGCAGGGTCCGGGAGGGCTCCTACAATGAGCAGTTCTTC. Residues: CASRVREGSYNEQFF.

This chain links TRBV25-1 with TRBJ1-2, with D maybe TRBD1 (6 bases). V was clipped by 6 bases and J by 8 bases, with 13 bases between them. Germline values: CDR1 MGHDK, CDR2 SYGVNS. This CDR3 is 12 amino acids long. CDR3 DNA: TGTGCCAGCAGAGGACAGACTAAAGGCTACACCTTC. Amino acid sequence: CASRGQTKGYTF.

This clonotype showed up just a few times. The chain carries TRBV6-2 or TRBV6-3 and TRBJ1-4; 7 bases align to TRBD1. The germline gives CDR1 MNHEY, CDR2 SVGEGT. The CDR3 loop spans 19 amino acids. The V gene end was trimmed by 10 bases and the J gene end by 2 bases; junction bases not matched to a gene: 22. CDR3 bases: TGTGCCACCTACCCTCCACTACTAACAGGGGCAGCGACTAATGAAAAACTGTTTTTT. This encodes CATYPPLLTGAATNEKLFF.

The CDR3: CSARDSMASGYTF. The CDR3 DNA sequence: TGCAGTGCTAGAGATTCTATGGCCTCGGGCTACACCTTC. This chain uses TRBV20-1 with TRBJ1-2; D is unresolved. CDR3 length equals 13 residues. Germline V lookup: CDR1 DFQATT, CDR2 SNEGSKA (reference sequence). Trimming took off 0 bases at V and 8 bases at J, with 13 bases between the two ends.

This clonotype was counted ten times or more. The chain uses TRBV5-1 and TRBJ2-7, with 8 bases fitting TRBD1. V was pared by 4 bases and J by 3 bases, with 9 bases of the junction left unmatched. The CDR3 consists of 15 residues. Per germline, CDR1 SGHRS and CDR2 YFSETQ. CDR3 sequence reads: CASSAGQGGGYEQYF. CDR3 DNA: TGCGCCAGCAGCGCCGGACAGGGAGGAGGCTACGAGCAGTACTTC.

Only a few counts were recorded for this clonotype. V usage is TRBV6-5 and J usage is TRBJ1-3, with D unresolved. The CDR3 extends over 14 amino acids. Germline V CDR1 and CDR2: MNHEY, SVGAGI. V lost 2 bases and J lost 3, with 8 bases in between. The CDR3 loop reads CASSYKVFGNTIYF. The CDR3 bases are TGTGCCAGCAGTTACAAAGTTTTTGGAAACACCATATATTTT.

The chain is built from TRBV5-1 and TRBJ2-6; 10 bases agree with TRBD1. The CDR3 spans 16 residues. CDR1 is SGHRS and CDR2 is YFSETQ in the germline V gene. The V and J ends lost 4 bases and 2 bases, in that order; junction bases with no gene match: 3. CDR3: CASSVGQGAGANVLTF. CDR3 nucleotide sequence: TGCGCCAGCAGCGTAGGACAGGGGGCTGGGGCCAACGTCCTGACTTTC.

This clonotype has a handful of counts. The V call is TRBV3-1, the J call TRBJ1-2; 8 bases fit TRBD1. V shed 2 bases and J 7 bases; nucleotides not matched to a gene: 3. Germline-derived CDR1 and CDR2 are LGHDT and YNNKEL (reference sequence). The CDR3 is 13 amino acids. CDR3 sequence: CASSQQGALGYTF. The CDR3 DNA reads TGTGCCAGCAGCCAACAGGGGGCGCTTGGCTACACCTTC.

This clonotype occurred many times. This sequence joins TRBV20-1 and TRBJ1-2, with D uncertain. The V end lost 1 base, the J end lost 1 base, and 4 bases lay between the germline ends. Germline CDR1 is DFQATT and CDR2 is SNEGSKA (reference sequence). The length of the CDR3 is 12 residues. The CDR3 region is CSARGSNYGYTF. The CDR3 DNA reads as TGCAGTGCTAGAGGCAGTAACTATGGCTACACCTTC.